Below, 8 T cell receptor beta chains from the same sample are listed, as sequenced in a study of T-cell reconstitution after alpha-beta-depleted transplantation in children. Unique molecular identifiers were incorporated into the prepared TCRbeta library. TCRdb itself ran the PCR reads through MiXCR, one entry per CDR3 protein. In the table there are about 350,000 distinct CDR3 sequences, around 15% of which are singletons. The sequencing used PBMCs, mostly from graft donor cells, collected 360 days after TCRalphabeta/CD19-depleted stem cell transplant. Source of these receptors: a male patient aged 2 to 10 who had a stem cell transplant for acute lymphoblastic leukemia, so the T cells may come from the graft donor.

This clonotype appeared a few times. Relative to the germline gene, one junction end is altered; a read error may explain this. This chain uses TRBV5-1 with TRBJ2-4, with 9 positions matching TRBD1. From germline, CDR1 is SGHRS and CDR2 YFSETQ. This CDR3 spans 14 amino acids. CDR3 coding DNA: TGCGCCAGCAGCTTGGGGGACAGGGCGGTGCTCCCCGACTTC. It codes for CASSLGDRAVLPDF. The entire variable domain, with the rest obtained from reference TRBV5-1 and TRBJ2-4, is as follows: KAGVTQTPRYLIKTRGQQVTLSCSPISGHRSVSWYQQTPGQGLQFLFEYFSETQRNKGNFPGRFSGRQFSNSRSEMNVSTLELGDSALYLCASSLGDRAVLPDFGAGTRLSVL.

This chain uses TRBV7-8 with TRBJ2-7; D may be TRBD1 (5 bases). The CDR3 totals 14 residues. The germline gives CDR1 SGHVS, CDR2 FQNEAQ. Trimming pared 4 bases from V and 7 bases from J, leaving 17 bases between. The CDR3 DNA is TGTGCCAGCAGCTCTGCCCTTGGGGCTTGGGAGCAGTACTTC. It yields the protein CASSSALGAWEQYF.

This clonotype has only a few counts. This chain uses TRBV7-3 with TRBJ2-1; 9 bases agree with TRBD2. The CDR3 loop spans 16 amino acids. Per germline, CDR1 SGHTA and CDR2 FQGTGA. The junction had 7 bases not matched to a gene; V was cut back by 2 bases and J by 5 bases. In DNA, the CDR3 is TGTGCCAGCAGCTTAGACTCGCTAGCGGGGCACAATGAGCAGTTCTTC. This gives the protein CASSLDSLAGHNEQFF.

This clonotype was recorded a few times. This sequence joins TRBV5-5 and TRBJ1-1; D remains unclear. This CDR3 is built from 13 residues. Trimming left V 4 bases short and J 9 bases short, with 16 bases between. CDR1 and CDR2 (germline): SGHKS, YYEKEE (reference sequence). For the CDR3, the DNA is TGTGCCAGCAGCGGCGTTGGGGTCCTGAAAGCTTTCTTT. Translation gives CASSGVGVLKAFF.

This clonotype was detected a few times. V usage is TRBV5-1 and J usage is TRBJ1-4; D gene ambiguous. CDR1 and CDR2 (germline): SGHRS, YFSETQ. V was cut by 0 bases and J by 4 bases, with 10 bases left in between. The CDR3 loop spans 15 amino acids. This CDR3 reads CASSLDPVINEKLFF. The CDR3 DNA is TGCGCCAGCAGCTTGGATCCGGTAATTAATGAAAAACTGTTTTTT.

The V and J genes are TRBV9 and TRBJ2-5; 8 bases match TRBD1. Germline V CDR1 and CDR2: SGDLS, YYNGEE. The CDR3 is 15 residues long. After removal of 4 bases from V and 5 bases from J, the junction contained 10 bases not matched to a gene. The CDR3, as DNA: TGTGCCAGCAGCTACGGACAGGGCTCTTGGGAGACCCAGTACTTC. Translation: CASSYGQGSWETQYF.

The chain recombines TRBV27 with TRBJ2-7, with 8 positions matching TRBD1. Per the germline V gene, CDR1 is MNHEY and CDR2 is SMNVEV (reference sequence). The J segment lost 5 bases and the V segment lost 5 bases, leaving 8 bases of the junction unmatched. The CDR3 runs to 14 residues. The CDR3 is CASSGWTGRNEQYF. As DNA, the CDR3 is TGTGCCAGCAGTGGCTGGACAGGGAGGAACGAGCAGTACTTC.

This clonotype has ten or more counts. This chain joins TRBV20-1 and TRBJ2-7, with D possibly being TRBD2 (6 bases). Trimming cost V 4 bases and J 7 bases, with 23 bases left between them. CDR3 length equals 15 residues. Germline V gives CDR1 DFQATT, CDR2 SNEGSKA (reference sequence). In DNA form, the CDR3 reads TGCAGTGCTAATGGAAACTCGGACTATTTGGGAGAGCAGTACTTC. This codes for CSANGNSDYLGEQYF.